What follows are 32 T cell receptor beta chains derived from one specimen sequenced in a study of beta chain features in type 1 diabetes. Study findings and constraints: Shorter TCRB CDR3s, moderately but significantly so, marked every one of the four CD4+ subsets in Type 1 diabetes patients.

For these receptors, no antigen is known. Investigators reverse transcribed all isolated RNA, so they sequenced expressed TCRB transcripts. Clones were read by immunoSEQ multiplex PCR, and TCRdb kept only the in-frame ones, dropping some. The sample holds nearly 700,000 clones, over 10% seen once. Sequenced material: naive CD4+ T cells from blood. The receptors were gathered from a man younger than 35 with type 1 diabetes.

CDR3 DNA: TGCGCCAGCAGCTGGGGACAGGGAGCCAAAAACATTCAGTACTTC. Its protein product is CASSWGQGAKNIQYF. This chain uses TRBV5-1 with TRBJ2-4; 9 positions agree with TRBD1. V shed 3 bases, J shed 0 bases, and the junction held 1 base outside the gene matches. The CDR3 contains 15 residues. Germline CDR1 is SGHRS and CDR2 is YFSETQ.

The V and J genes are TRBV7-3 and TRBJ2-3; the D is unclear. The CDR3 has 16 amino acids. V was cut by 5 bases and J by 2 bases, with 17 bases left in between. Germline CDR1 reads SGHTA; CDR2 reads FQGTGA. CDR3 loop: CASSLPPAGNTDTQYF. The CDR3 bases are TGTGCCAGCAGCCTCCCCCCTGCTGGCAACACAGATACGCAGTATTTT.

J is TRBJ2-1 and V is TRBV29-1; D unclear. Trimming shortened V by 6 bases and J by 8 bases, and 17 bases separated the two germline ends. The CDR3 is 13 residues long. CDR1 SQVTM and CDR2 ANQGSEA come from the germline V gene. The CDR3 reads CSVAQRHLDEQFF. In nucleotides, the CDR3 is TGCAGCGTCGCCCAGAGACACCTAGATGAGCAGTTCTTC.

The CDR3 DNA sequence: TGTGCCAGCAGCCCAACGGCGCCGACCTACGAGCAGTACTTC. Translation gives CASSPTAPTYEQYF. This chain uses TRBV14 with TRBJ2-7; D gene uncertain. Germline assignment: CDR1 SGHDN and CDR2 FVKESK. Trimming removed 4 bases at V and 2 bases at J, with 12 bases between. This CDR3 is 14 amino acids long.

CDR3: CASSVTGGYNEQFF. The CDR3 DNA reads as TGTGCCAGCAGCGTAACAGGGGGTTACAATGAGCAGTTCTTC. This sequence joins TRBV9 and TRBJ2-1; TRBD1 aligns across 8 bases. Germline assignment: CDR1 SGDLS and CDR2 YYNGEE. There are 14 residues in the CDR3. V shed 1 base, J shed 4 bases, and the junction held 1 base outside the gene matches.

J is TRBJ2-1 and V is TRBV29-1; D unresolved. The germline gives CDR1 SQVTM, CDR2 ANQGSEA. The CDR3 extends over 14 amino acids. V lost 6 bases to trimming and J lost 7 bases, with 19 bases between them. The CDR3 protein is CSVRTMGRRNEQFF. DNA for the CDR3: TGCAGCGTCCGTACTATGGGCCGGCGGAATGAGCAGTTCTTC.

The chain employs TRBV2 and TRBJ2-7; 7 nucleotides line up with TRBD1. Germline trimming cut 5 bases from V and 10 bases from J; bases unmatched to any gene: 20. The CDR3 consists of 16 residues. Germline CDR1 SNHLY, CDR2 FYNNEI. CDR3 in amino acids: CASSLNTGVSTTVQYF. CDR3 in DNA: TGTGCCAGCAGTTTAAACACAGGGGTTTCTACGACTGTTCAGTACTTC.

In its sample, this clone was seen a few times. The chain combines TRBV5-8 with TRBJ1-5; 9 bases fit TRBD1. In germline, CDR1 is SGHTS, CDR2 YDEGEE. The CDR3 runs 14 residues. Trimming removed 4 bases from V and 6 bases from J; junction bases left unmatched: 5. The CDR3 coding sequence is TGTGCCAGCAGCGTGGGACAGGGTGTTCAGCCCCAGCATTTT. It translates to CASSVGQGVQPQHF.

J is TRBJ1-5 and V is TRBV10-3; D is possibly TRBD1 (6 bases). Trimming left V 0 bases short and J 2 bases short, with 8 bases between. The germline V gene has CDR1 ENHRY and CDR2 SYGVKD. This CDR3 comprises 15 residues. The CDR3 DNA sequence: TGTGCCATCAGTGAGTCAAGGGGGGGCAATCAGCCCCAGCATTTT. It encodes CAISESRGGNQPQHF.

The rearrangement uses TRBV27 and TRBJ2-7, with TRBD1 matching 7 bases. Germline assignment: CDR1 MNHEY and CDR2 SMNVEV (reference sequence). Germline trimming cut 5 bases from V and 2 bases from J; bases unmatched to any gene: 6. This CDR3 has 14 amino acids. This CDR3 is CASSEGASPYEQYF. The CDR3 region has the DNA TGTGCCAGCAGTGAGGGGGCTAGTCCCTACGAGCAGTACTTC.

This clone occurred a few times. The chain uses TRBV5-1 and TRBJ1-1; perhaps TRBD1 as D (6 bases). Per germline, CDR1 SGHRS and CDR2 YFSETQ. The CDR3 loop spans 13 amino acids. Deletions cut 6 bases from V and 5 bases from J, with 14 bases between. The CDR3 DNA follows: TGCGCCAGCACACCGGCGGACAGTACTGAAGCTTTCTTT. The encoded protein is CASTPADSTEAFF.

There are a few counts of this clone. The rearrangement joins TRBV5-1 to TRBJ2-7; D is possibly TRBD2 (6 bases). Trimming took 0 bases from V and 6 from J, leaving 19 bases between them. Germline loops: CDR1 SGHRS, CDR2 YFSETQ. The CDR3 totals 16 residues. CDR3 sequence (DNA): TGCGCCAGCAGCTTGGTCGGAGGGGACTCATCGGTCGAGCAGTACTTC. The encoded protein is CASSLVGGDSSVEQYF.

The sample holds a few counts of this clone. The CDR3 spells CASSYSIGQYGYTF. The CDR3 nucleotides read TGTGCCAGCAGTTACTCGATCGGACAGTATGGCTACACCTTC. This chain uses TRBV6-5 with TRBJ1-2, with TRBD1 as a possible D gene (6 bases). Germline CDR1 reads MNHEY; CDR2 reads SVGAGI. The CDR3 is made up of 14 amino acids. Trimming stripped 0 bases from V and 5 bases from J, with 10 bases between.

This clone has only a few counts. The rearrangement joins TRBV7-2 to TRBJ2-7; D uncertain. The V and J ends lost 5 bases and 1 base respectively, with 12 bases between them. The V gene's germline CDR1 is SGHTA and CDR2 FQGNSA. This CDR3 region has 14 residues. The CDR3 DNA reads TGTGCCAGCAGCGCCCGGTGGGCTTCCTACGAGCAGTACTTC. Translation gives CASSARWASYEQYF.

This clone was detected only a few times. The CDR3 DNA follows: TGTGCCAGCAGCGTAGCGGGGGCTCAAGAGACCCAGTACTTC. Translating gives CASSVAGAQETQYF. This sequence joins TRBV9 and TRBJ2-5; D possibly uses TRBD1 or TRBD2 (6 bases each). There are 14 residues in the CDR3. CDR1 is SGDLS, CDR2 YYNGEE, per germline. V gave up 0 bases and J gave up 2 bases, with 8 bases separating them.

This chain links TRBV18 with TRBJ2-3; 14 bases fit TRBD2. The CDR3 is made up of 19 amino acids. V dropped 2 bases and J dropped 0; count of bases not matched to a gene: 7. CDR1 is KGHSH and CDR2 is LQKENI in the germline V gene. In DNA form, the CDR3 reads TGTGCCAGCTCACCATCGAATGGACTAGCGGGGGGAAGCACAGATACGCAGTATTTT. Protein product: CASSPSNGLAGGSTDTQYF.

This clone has a single count. The gene calls are TRBV5-1 and TRBJ1-1, with a possible D match to TRBD1 (5 bases). The CDR3 totals 15 residues. With 2 bases removed from V and 1 base from J, the gap between germline ends came to 12 bases. Germline loops: CDR1 SGHRS, CDR2 YFSETQ. Here the CDR3 reads CASSFQGPANTEAFF. The CDR3 nucleotides read TGCGCCAGCAGCTTTCAGGGCCCCGCGAACACTGAAGCTTTCTTT.

The J gene is TRBJ2-5, the V gene TRBV2; D is unclear. V lost 1 base, J lost 5 bases, and 14 bases lay in between. Looked up from germline, CDR1 is SNHLY and CDR2 is FYNNEI. CDR3 size: 15 residues. CDR3 in amino acids: CASSEGAGSGETQYF. The CDR3 DNA reads as TGTGCCAGCAGTGAAGGGGCAGGTAGTGGGGAGACCCAGTACTTC.

The sample holds a few counts of this clone. The V and J genes are TRBV7-2 and TRBJ1-2; 7 bases fit TRBD1. CDR1 and CDR2 (germline): SGHTA, FQGNSA. The CDR3 sequence is 13 residues long. Trimming cost V 7 bases and J 6 bases; bases outside gene matches: 8. As DNA, the CDR3 is TGTGCCAGCACCCCCAACAGGGGCGATGGCTACACCTTC. It yields the protein CASTPNRGDGYTF. Using reference TRBV7-2 and TRBJ1-2 for the parts outside the CDR3, the full variable domain is GAGVSQSPSNKVTEKGKDVELRCDPISGHTALYWYRQSLGQGLEFLIYFQGNSAPDKSGLPSDRFSAERTGGSVSTLTIQRTQQEDSAVYLCASTPNRGDGYTFGSGTRLTVV.

This clone appeared a few times. The V call is TRBV29-1, the J call TRBJ2-1; the match to TRBD2 covers 12 bases. V shed 3 bases, J shed 5 bases, and the junction held 5 bases outside the gene matches. Germline CDR1 is SQVTM and CDR2 is ANQGSEA. The CDR3 sequence is 15 residues long. The CDR3: CSVDPTSGGHNEQFF. The CDR3 bases are TGCAGCGTTGATCCGACTAGCGGGGGTCACAATGAGCAGTTCTTC.

This clone was seen a handful of times. The J gene is TRBJ1-1, the V gene TRBV30; no clear D. This CDR3 is built from 11 residues. The V and J ends lost 0 bases and 9 bases respectively, with 8 bases between them. CDR1 and CDR2 from the germline V gene are GTSNPN and SVGIG (reference sequence). The CDR3 nucleotides read TGTGCCTGGAGTGTAAGTTTAAAAGCTTTCTTT. It codes for CAWSVSLKAFF. Based on the CDR3 plus reference TRBV30 and TRBJ1-1, the full variable domain is SQTIHQWPATLVQPVGSPLSLECTVEGTSNPNLYWYRQAAGRGLQLLFYSVGIGQISSEVPQNLSASRPQDRQFILSSKKLLLSDSGFYLCAWSVSLKAFFGQGTRLTVV.

This clone was observed a handful of times. The rearrangement links TRBV5-1 to TRBJ2-2; 7 nucleotides line up with TRBD1. The germline V gene has CDR1 SGHRS and CDR2 YFSETQ. Trimming at V came to 4 bases and at J to 4 bases, leaving 7 bases not matched to a gene. CDR3 length equals 15 residues. CDR3 bases: TGCGCCAGCAGCGCTCCGGGACAGCCCACCGGGGAGCTGTTTTTT. Amino acid sequence: CASSAPGQPTGELFF.

V gene TRBV19 combines with J gene TRBJ1-2; the D gene is possibly TRBD1 (6 bases). Germline V lookup: CDR1 LNHDA, CDR2 SQIVND (reference sequence). Trimming shortened V by 2 bases and J by 2 bases, and 12 bases separated the two germline ends. CDR3 length: 15 amino acids. This chain's CDR3 is CASSILGDTNYGYTF. The CDR3 DNA reads TGTGCCAGTAGTATACTGGGGGACACCAACTATGGCTACACCTTC.

The chain couples TRBV11-1 to TRBJ2-7; D may be TRBD1 (5 bases). Germline V lookup: CDR1 SGHAT, CDR2 FQDESV (reference sequence). The CDR3 extends over 14 amino acids. V lost 5 bases and J lost 6, with 17 bases in between. CDR3 sequence: CASSPQQDLPEQYF. The CDR3 DNA is TGTGCCAGCAGCCCTCAACAGGATCTCCCCGAGCAGTACTTC.

The genes are TRBV29-1 and TRBJ2-7; 7 bases are a match to TRBD1. CDR3 length equals 11 residues. Germline CDR1 reads SQVTM; CDR2 reads ANQGSEA. Trimming took 6 bases from V and 6 from J; bases not matched to a gene: 5. Here the CDR3 reads CSVPGTVEQYF. The CDR3 DNA reads as TGCAGCGTCCCCGGGACAGTCGAGCAGTACTTC.

The rearrangement uses TRBV30 and TRBJ1-5; possible D gene TRBD1, 5 bases. V lost 5 bases and J 1 base, leaving 12 bases between the germline ends. Germline lookup yields CDR1 GTSNPN and CDR2 SVGIG (reference sequence). The CDR3 extends over 14 amino acids. The CDR3 DNA sequence: TGTGCCTGGGCGGGACGACAGAGCAATCAGCCCCAGCATTTT. Encoded protein: CAWAGRQSNQPQHF.

The chain links TRBV19 to TRBJ1-1; TRBD1 agrees at 8 bases. The CDR3 has 15 residues. J lost 0 bases, V lost 3 bases, and 3 bases had no gene match. Looked up from germline, CDR1 is LNHDA and CDR2 is SQIVND (reference sequence). CDR3 in DNA: TGTGCCAGTAGTATCCTGGACAGGGTGAACACTGAAGCTTTCTTT. This codes for CASSILDRVNTEAFF.

This chain connects TRBV4-1 to TRBJ1-5; maybe TRBD1 (5 bases). V lost 0 bases and J lost 5, with 14 bases in between. There are 16 residues in the CDR3. Germline assignment: CDR1 MGHRA and CDR2 YSYEKL. Here the CDR3 DNA reads TGCGCCAGCAGCCAAGAAGGAAACAGCAGGGATCAGCCCCAGCATTTT. As protein: CASSQEGNSRDQPQHF.

The gene calls are TRBV9 and TRBJ1-2; D remains ambiguous. CDR3 size: 12 residues. Trimming cost V 4 bases and J 7 bases, with 11 bases left between them. CDR1 and CDR2 from the germline V gene are SGDLS and YYNGEE. The CDR3 region is CASSLSTSGYTF. The CDR3 coding sequence is TGTGCCAGCAGCCTATCGACTAGTGGCTACACCTTC.

This chain links TRBV30 with TRBJ1-2, with 9 bases fitting TRBD1. CDR3 length equals 16 residues. Per germline, CDR1 GTSNPN and CDR2 SVGIG (reference sequence). V lost 5 bases and J lost 2; bases outside the gene matches: 12. The chain's CDR3 is CAWRPGQGTGNYGYTF. The CDR3, as DNA: TGTGCCTGGCGACCGGGACAGGGCACTGGAAACTATGGCTACACCTTC.

This clone occurred a few times. The CDR3 loop reads CASRKGPDQPQHF. The CDR3 nucleotides are TGTGCCAGCAGGAAGGGGCCTGATCAGCCCCAGCATTTT. V usage is TRBV2 and J usage is TRBJ1-5, with a possible D match to TRBD1 (5 bases). The CDR3 runs to 13 residues. Germline CDR1 and CDR2: SNHLY and FYNNEI. Trimming cost V 6 bases and J 5 bases, with 11 bases left between them.

Of note for this clone: A much bigger clone sits one base away, suggesting this may be a read error. This chain joins TRBV11-1 and TRBJ2-5, with D hard to call. The CDR3 is 11 residues long. Germline V gene sequence: CDR1 SGHAT, CDR2 FQDESV (reference sequence). V lost 5 bases, J lost 5 bases, and 6 bases lay in between. CDR3 in amino acids: CASSPHETQYF. The CDR3, as DNA: TGTGCCAGCAGCCCCCATGAGACCCAGTACTTC.